This T cell receptor (beta chain) emerged from a study of T cells expressing NK-cell markers. Study-wide background: Investigators obtained TCR beta repertoires from sorted CD3+CD56+NKG2C+, CD3+CD56+NKG2C- and CD3+CD56-NKG2C+ T cells. The sequencing cohort of eight donors included seven HCMV-seropositive individuals and one seronegative individual. Study-wide results and limits: Among four donors, these clonotypes also ranked first in the CD3+CD56-NKG2C+ fraction.

With respect to this clonotype: What it binds is not known.

The CDR3 contains 11 residues. In germline, CDR1 is SGHDT, CDR2 YYEEEE. TCRdb reprocessed the 5' RACE reads and stores each CDR3 protein as one record, lacking DNA. This sample lists about 370,000 distinct CDR3 sequences; its ten largest clones have about 10%. The sample was blood T cells: a sorted CD56 or NKG2C T cell subset, CD4+ or CD8+ T cells, or bulk PBMC T cells (not recorded which). The sequence came from a woman between 45 and 60 years old in good health. The V call is TRBV5-6, the J call TRBJ1-2; TCRdb returns TRBD1, unconfirmable since there is no DNA. The CDR3 spells CASSSRGGYTF.